This T cell receptor (beta chain) comes out of a study of tumor and adjacent non-tumor tissue in lung cancer (dated by TCRdb to 2017 to 2018). About the full investigation: Of the cohort, 12 patients had adenocarcinoma, 2 had squamous cell carcinoma and 1 had small cell lung cancer. Sequencing generated a total of more than 100 million productive TCRbeta reads, averaging roughly 4.2 million reads per sample. For each patient, one tumor sample and one normal lung sample were taken, giving around 30 paired specimens that underwent TCRbeta CDR3 sequencing. Using bulk TCRbeta repertoires from under 17 lung cancer patients, the study set lung tumor tissue side by side with matched distant non-tumor lung tissue. The approximately 15 patients were aged about 30 to 76 years, included about 10 men and 5 women, and had TNM stage I to III disease. Broad study findings and their caveats: With only approximately 16 patients in the cohort, the authors noted that larger samples and more detailed clinical data are needed. A significantly larger cumulative share of the repertoire was made up by the top 100 clones in normal lung than in tumor tissue. Neither the sequencing platform nor unique molecular identifiers are named or mentioned anywhere in the methods. Significantly higher TCR diversity (inverse Simpson) was observed in tumor tissue than in normal lung tissue (around 450 vs 160, P = 0.0075, Mann-Whitney U test). TCR diversity was significantly higher in younger patients, and higher tumor TCR diversity was associated with shorter overall and disease-free survival. Because peripheral blood was not sequenced, blood TCRbeta repertoires in the lung cancer patients of the study were not examined.

The protocol used for the library was multiplex PCR. The sequencing machine was an Illumina HiSeq 2500. Following protocols modified from ARM-PCR, the researchers constructed TCRbeta libraries through three rounds of nested PCR with primers (Table S4). PCR products of 200-500 bp were gel-excised and purified with the QIAquick gel extraction kit before sequencing. Per the authors' processing: Reads were cleaned with Trimmomatic, merged with FLASH into complete CDR3 sequences, and assigned to V(D)J germline segments with MiTCR. VDJtools was used to compute clonal diversity as the inverse Simpson's index. In-frame sequences lacking a premature stop codon were counted as productive reads. TCRdb reprocessed the public reads (quality trimming at Q25 with fastp, clone calling with MiXCR) and kept in-frame beta chains. For every CDR3 protein sequence, its rows merge into one entry that carries the most common genes and DNA. What appears here as the V and J calls and clone size reflects TCRdb's work, not the paper's. This sample has approximately 140,000 distinct CDR3 sequences in its table, and around 60% of those were observed once. The ten largest clones represent 15% to 20% of the sample.

This clonotype turned up a few times. The antigen it binds to is not known. Base quality data are lacking; no much larger clone is found one base away. Bulk unsorted tissue served as the source for RNA extraction, and RNA quality was assessed using a NanoDrop ND-1000 and an Agilent 2100. All donors had newly diagnosed lung cancer, had not received prior chemotherapy, and were admitted for thoracic surgery in China between August and November 2014. The study excluded patients who had received radiotherapy or chemotherapy before or who had another cancer at the same time. Surgical tissue pieces of roughly 1-2.2 cm3 were preserved in RNAlater solution and were kept at -80 degrees C until use. Between the V and J ends, shortened by 4 bases and 0 bases respectively, the junction contains 14 bases. Including cysteine and phenylalanine, the CDR3 has 16 amino acids. Only the CDR3 portion is preserved as DNA: 48 bases, with reading frame beginning at the first base. In the germline V gene (reference sequence), CDR1 corresponds to SGHNT and CDR2 to YYREEE.

This clonotype originated in a man aged 60 to 69 with small cell lung cancer. Input material: lung tumor tissue. This receptor chain uses TRBV5-4 and TRBJ2-1, with the D call perhaps TRBD1 or TRBD2, as 5 bases match in each case. The CDR3 reads as follows: CASSRAGTSSYNEQFF. The base sequence is TGTGCCAGCAGCCGTGCCGGGACGAGCTCCTACAATGAGCAGTTCTTC.